This TCR beta chain appears in the sequencing data of a study of breast tumors, draining lymph nodes, adjacent tissues. Study-level points and caveats: Compared with basal-like, luminal-like tumors shared significantly more repertoire with nontumor tissue. Tumor TCR diversity was below lymph nodes but above nontumor tissue. The data were judged consistent with most tumor T cells coming from lymph node and expanding in tumor.

Comments on this clonotype: No antigen is known for it.

Each CDR3 protein is one row after TCRdb ran MiXCR on the multiplex PCR reads. This sample carries tens of thousands of distinct CDR3 sequences, 45% to 60% of them seen once, and the ten largest clones take less than 20%. The CDR3 has 12 residues. V lost 8 bases, J lost 13 bases, and 17 bases lay in between. CDR1 is LNHDA, CDR2 SQIVND, per germline (reference sequence). The chain has TRBV19 and TRBJ2-2; D possibly corresponds to TRBD1 (5 bases). This clonotype was obtained from a female donor with breast cancer. Some clones in this sample may be carry-over from other donors' samples. The sequenced material came from breast tumor tissue. CDR3 residues: CASLGHRRSLFF. The CDR3 region has the DNA TGTGCCAGTCTTGGACACCGAAGGTCGCTGTTTTTT.